This TCR beta chain was obtained from a study of T cell responses to AZD1222 COVID-19 vaccine. General study points: With two AZD1222 doses given, Spike-specific TCR breadth and depth both rose. Samples come after the peak T cell response, not at day 14. Donors skewed white British and female; clonal diversity was possibly underestimated.

The table came from immunoSEQ multiplex PCR; TCRdb's copy has only in-frame clones and leaves some out. Found here are roughly 77,000 clones, 80% to 95% of them singletons; the top ten hold roughly 4.7%. The V end was cut by 3 bases, the J end by 10 bases, with 13 bases between. CDR3 length equals 14 residues. The V gene's germline CDR1 is SGHAT and CDR2 FQNNGV. Regarding this clone: Its antigen is undetermined.

This clonotype was obtained from an adult who received the AZD1222 COVID-19 vaccine. The gene calls are TRBV11-2 and TRBJ1-6; D uncertain. Sample: peripheral blood, taken 28 days after the second AZD1222 dose. CDR3 in DNA: TGTGCCAGCAGCTTCGAATTCGTCGAGTCACCCCTCCACTTT. It yields the protein CASSFEFVESPLHF.